This T cell receptor beta chain was captured in a study of shared T cell receptors in the human thymus. In germline, CDR1 is MNHEY, CDR2 SMNVEV (reference sequence). The V segment lost 7 bases and the J segment 1 base; nucleotides outside the gene matches: 15. CDR3 length equals 17 residues. Libraries were prepared by immunoSEQ multiplex PCR; TCRdb keeps only in-frame clonotypes and omits some of them. The data contain 550,000 to 800,000 clones, 80% to 90% of them seen just once; the ten biggest clones take up more than 0.008%. The same data also went into a second study, on human thymus T cells. That paper adds: Resections removed during corrective heart surgery provided the thymus tissue used. Seemingly biased V and J gene usage marked thymic and blood repertoires.

The V and J genes are TRBV27 and TRBJ1-1; TRBD1 matches at 7 bases. The sequencing sample was made of thymocytes. The TCR originated in a girl under two years old with a congenital heart defect. CDR3 in DNA: TGTGCCAGCAACCCAAGGGGGCCACCCGGGCCGAACACTGAAGCTTTCTTT. It specifies CASNPRGPPGPNTEAFF.